This T cell receptor (beta chain) was captured by sequencing in a study of glioma-infiltrating T cells after dendritic cell vaccination. V shed 0 bases, J shed 6 bases, and the junction held 3 bases outside the gene matches. The CDR3 totals 15 residues. Germline assignment: CDR1 SGHRS and CDR2 YFSETQ. Amplification used 60 V beta primers and 13 J beta primers. The protocol was immunoSEQ multiplex PCR, while the TCRdb copy is restricted to in-frame clones and leaves out a portion. The top ten clones hold 5.5% to 7% of a sample with around 96,000 clones, roughly 83% of them seen once. This clone was recorded at least ten times.

Source: blood, taken before dendritic cell vaccination. The gene calls are TRBV5-1 and TRBJ1-6, with 7 bases matching TRBD1. The receptor was derived from a human donor with glioblastoma. CDR3 coding DNA: TGCGCCAGCAGCTTGGGTCAGGGGGTTAATTCACCCCTCCACTTT. As protein: CASSLGQGVNSPLHF.